This T cell receptor (beta chain) was captured by sequencing in a study of blood T cells in healthy people across ages. Germline V gene sequence: CDR1 DFQATT, CDR2 SNEGSKA (reference sequence). Trimming took 6 bases from V and 7 from J, leaving 24 bases between them. This CDR3 spans 16 amino acids. A sample-barcoded 5' primer and a J-beta primer mix were used in a second PCR of about 7 to 12 cycles. TCRdb recomputed calls from the 5' RACE reads with MiXCR, one row per CDR3 protein. The sample lists about 1,400,000 distinct CDR3 sequences; approximately 40% were seen once. Study results and limitations: Diversity of TCR beta per million T cells declined in a roughly linear way with age.

To note about this clonotype: What it binds is not known.

With each sample, at least 5 micrograms of total RNA were extracted. This TCR came from a woman aged 18-29 years in good health. Sequencing was carried out using blood. The V call is TRBV20-1, the J call TRBJ2-2; D perhaps matches TRBD2 (6 bases). CDR3 nucleotides: TGCAGTGCCCTACCTCGGGGGAGGATTTCGGTCGGGGAGCTGTTTTTT. This codes for CSALPRGRISVGELFF.